One and the same sample provided the 28 T cell receptor beta chains below, sequenced in a study of blood T cell repertoires in COVID-19. Clones were read by immunoSEQ multiplex PCR, and TCRdb kept only the in-frame ones, dropping some. This sample has fewer than 300,000 clones; 84% occur once, and the top ten carry roughly 1.5%. The sequenced sample consisted of peripheral blood. The receptors were gathered from a human donor with COVID-19, enrolled during active disease. The donor label of this sample is uncertain.

CDR3 in amino acids: CASDAFGGTYGYTF. The CDR3 bases are TGTGCCAGCGATGCCTTCGGGGGGACCTATGGCTACACCTTC. The J gene is TRBJ1-2, the V gene TRBV28; tentative D call: TRBD1 (5 bases). This CDR3 contains 14 residues. The germline CDR1 and CDR2 sequences are MDHEN and SYDVKM. V lost 8 bases to trimming and J lost 4 bases, with 17 bases between them.

This chain links TRBV30 with TRBJ1-5; D is unresolved. Germline CDR1 reads GTSNPN; CDR2 reads SVGIG (reference sequence). The CDR3 spans 14 residues. Trimming removed 7 bases from V and 3 bases from J, with 16 bases in between. CDR3 loop: CASGGQDYNQPQHF. The CDR3 DNA reads as TGTGCCTCCGGTGGGCAGGACTACAATCAGCCCCAGCATTTT.

V gene TRBV3-1 (or the pseudogene TRBV3-2) combines with J gene TRBJ2-4, with D perhaps matching TRBD1 (5 bases). V shed 3 bases and J shed 5 bases, with 11 bases lying between them. The germline CDR1 and CDR2 sequences are LGHDT and YNNKEL (reference sequence). The CDR3 extends over 14 amino acids. CDR3 sequence: CASSQDIPQNIQYF. The DNA for the CDR3 is TGTGCCAGCAGCCAGGACATCCCACAAAACATTCAGTACTTC.

The genes are TRBV24-1 and TRBJ2-3; possible D gene TRBD2, 6 bases. V dropped 3 bases and J dropped 1 base, with 19 bases sitting between them. CDR3 size: 18 residues. Germline loops: CDR1 KGHDR, CDR2 SFDVKD. CDR3 region: CATSDPLGSGGGTDTQYF. CDR3 DNA sequence: TGTGCCACCAGTGATCCGCTGGGGAGCGGAGGGGGCACAGATACGCAGTATTTT.

The rearrangement joins TRBV20-1 to TRBJ1-5, with 8 bases aligning to TRBD1. The CDR3 loop spans 16 amino acids. Germline V CDR1 and CDR2: DFQATT, SNEGSKA (reference sequence). V was pared by 3 bases and J by 5 bases, with 12 bases of the junction left unmatched. CDR3 loop: CSASTGGGLIYQPQHF. The CDR3 bases are TGCAGTGCTAGTACAGGGGGGGGACTAATTTATCAGCCCCAGCATTTT.

The chain is built from TRBV28 and TRBJ1-5; D is unclear. The germline V gene encodes CDR1 MDHEN and CDR2 SYDVKM. The ends were cut back, 6 bases at V and 9 bases at J, with 15 bases in the middle. This CDR3 has 13 residues. The DNA of the CDR3 is TGTGCCAGCAGGAAACCCGATCGCGGGCCCCAGCATTTT. It encodes CASRKPDRGPQHF.

The V and J genes are TRBV19 and TRBJ1-5; no clear D gene. With 7 bases removed from V and 3 bases from J, the gap between germline ends came to 13 bases. CDR3 length: 14 residues. CDR1 is LNHDA and CDR2 is SQIVND in the germline V gene (reference sequence). The DNA of the CDR3 is TGTGCCAGTAAGGAGGTGGGGTCCAATCAGCCCCAGCATTTT. Amino acid sequence: CASKEVGSNQPQHF.

CDR3 sequence: CASTEPGHTEAFF. The CDR3 DNA is TGTGCCAGCACCGAGCCAGGCCACACTGAAGCTTTCTTT. The V and J genes are TRBV6-5 and TRBJ1-1; D not certain. V dropped 7 bases and J dropped 3 bases, with 12 bases sitting between them. Germline V gene lookup returns CDR1 MNHEY and CDR2 SVGAGI. This CDR3 spans 13 amino acids.

The chain combines TRBV19 with TRBJ2-2; TRBD1 aligns across 10 bases. The CDR3 loop spans 15 amino acids. The J segment lost 7 bases and the V segment lost 8 bases, leaving 10 bases of the junction unmatched. Germline lookup yields CDR1 LNHDA and CDR2 SQIVND (reference sequence). The CDR3 sequence: CASLLSGTGVGELFF. In DNA form, the CDR3 reads TGTGCCAGTTTATTATCCGGGACAGGGGTCGGGGAGCTGTTTTTT.

The V gene is TRBV5-1, the J gene TRBJ1-2; TRBD1 agrees at 8 bases. The CDR3 contains 15 residues. After removal of 5 bases from V and 3 bases from J, the junction contained 9 bases not matched to a gene. Germline V gene lookup returns CDR1 SGHRS and CDR2 YFSETQ. CDR3 protein: CASRHGQGQDYGYTF. The CDR3 nucleotides read TGCGCCAGCAGACACGGACAGGGTCAGGACTATGGCTACACCTTC.

The chain joins TRBV28 to TRBJ2-1; 8 positions match TRBD2. CDR1 is MDHEN and CDR2 is SYDVKM in the germline V gene. V trimming: 5 bases; J trimming: 1 base; junction bases outside the gene matches: 10. This CDR3 comprises 17 residues. CDR3 coding DNA: TGTGCCAGCAGTACCCAGGGAGCGGGAGTTTCCTACAATGAGCAGTTCTTC. Its translation: CASSTQGAGVSYNEQFF.

V gene TRBV29-1 combines with J gene TRBJ1-1; D unresolved. Deletions cut 3 bases from V and 0 bases from J, with 11 bases between. CDR1 is SQVTM, CDR2 ANQGSEA, per germline. This CDR3 comprises 14 residues. The CDR3 is CSVEMRFMNTEAFF. CDR3 coding DNA: TGCAGCGTTGAGATGCGTTTCATGAACACTGAAGCTTTCTTT.

V and J are TRBV19 and TRBJ2-5; tentative D call: TRBD1 (5 bases). V gave up 2 bases and J gave up 1 base, with 11 bases separating them. The germline V gene has CDR1 LNHDA and CDR2 SQIVND (reference sequence). This CDR3 spans 15 amino acids. The CDR3 DNA sequence: TGTGCCAGTAGTATAAGGCGACAGAGCCAAGAGACCCAGTACTTC. Protein product: CASSIRRQSQETQYF.

The chain recombines TRBV19 with TRBJ2-6; TRBD1 matches at 8 bases. CDR1 is LNHDA, CDR2 SQIVND, per germline (reference sequence). The CDR3 contains 16 residues. After removal of 7 bases from V and 1 base from J, the junction contained 6 bases not matched to a gene. CDR3 sequence: CASKPRTGSGANVLTF. DNA of the CDR3: TGTGCCAGTAAACCCCGGACAGGGTCTGGGGCCAACGTCCTGACTTTC.

In DNA, the CDR3 is TGTGCCAGCAGCTTAGACCGAGGGACTAGCCGGGAGCAGTACTTC. Translating it yields CASSLDRGTSREQYF. The rearrangement uses TRBV7-2 and TRBJ2-7; 9 positions match TRBD2. The germline gives CDR1 SGHTA, CDR2 FQGNSA. The CDR3 contains 15 residues. V dropped 1 base and J dropped 7; count of bases not matched to a gene: 8.

About this clone itself: Other nucleotide sequences from this sample produce the same CDR3. The J gene is TRBJ1-4, the V gene TRBV19; 9 positions agree with TRBD1. The CDR3 totals 14 residues. Germline trimming cut 1 base from V and 6 bases from J; bases unmatched to any gene: 0. The germline V gene encodes CDR1 LNHDA and CDR2 SQIVND (reference sequence). The CDR3 region has the DNA TGTGCCAGTAGTATAGGGGACAGGGATGAAAAACTGTTTTTT. Its protein is CASSIGDRDEKLFF.

This clone is a singleton in its sample. The chain carries TRBV19 and TRBJ2-2; 7 nucleotides match TRBD2. The germline CDR1 and CDR2 sequences are LNHDA and SQIVND (reference sequence). The CDR3 has 15 amino acids. Trimming cost V 5 bases and J 4 bases; bases outside gene matches: 7. CDR3 residues: CASSGFGRSTGELFF. The CDR3 nucleotides are TGTGCCAGTAGTGGCTTCGGGAGGAGCACCGGGGAGCTGTTTTTT.

This chain uses TRBV7-2 with TRBJ2-5, with a tentative D call TRBD2 (6 bases). The V end lost 0 bases, the J end lost 5 bases, and 16 bases lay between the germline ends. The CDR3 totals 16 residues. Germline V lookup: CDR1 SGHTA, CDR2 FQGNSA. Written as DNA, the CDR3 is TGTGCCAGCAGCTTAGCGGGAGGTTCAGGGAGGGAGACCCAGTACTTC. The encoded protein is CASSLAGGSGRETQYF.

The gene calls are TRBV29-1 and TRBJ2-3; TRBD2 agrees at 12 bases. Germline trimming cut 6 bases from V and 9 bases from J; bases unmatched to any gene: 13. Germline values: CDR1 SQVTM, CDR2 ANQGSEA. The CDR3 loop spans 15 amino acids. CDR3 nucleotide sequence: TGCAGCGTCATTGAGGGGGCTAGCGGGAGGGACACGCAGTATTTT. Residues: CSVIEGASGRDTQYF.

This chain connects TRBV6-5 to TRBJ2-1; D is possibly TRBD1 (5 bases). V was pared by 7 bases and J by 10 bases, with 11 bases between. The CDR3 covers 11 residues. The germline V gene encodes CDR1 MNHEY and CDR2 SVGAGI. The CDR3 nucleotides read TGTGCCAGCATAGGGGTTTGGGAGCAGTTCTTC. The encoded protein is CASIGVWEQFF.

The V call is TRBV6-2 or TRBV6-3, the J call TRBJ2-2, with 9 nucleotides matching TRBD2. Looked up from germline, CDR1 is MNHEY and CDR2 is SVGEGT. This CDR3 contains 16 residues. The junction had 6 bases not matched to a gene; V was cut back by 0 bases and J by 7 bases. CDR3 nucleotides: TGTGCCAGCAGTTACTCGGCGGCGGGAGGGTACGGGGAGCTGTTTTTT. This sequence encodes CASSYSAAGGYGELFF.

The chain combines TRBV30 with TRBJ1-1, with 9 bases matching TRBD1. The V and J ends lost 2 bases and 6 bases, in that order; junction bases with no gene match: 16. The CDR3 is 17 amino acids. Germline CDR1 reads GTSNPN; CDR2 reads SVGIG (reference sequence). This CDR3 reads CAWSRDRAHPDSPEAFF. DNA for the CDR3: TGTGCCTGGAGTAGGGACAGGGCCCATCCGGATTCTCCTGAAGCTTTCTTT.

Here the CDR3 reads CASTGGGGRTEAFF. CDR3 in DNA: TGTGCCAGCACCGGAGGGGGGGGCCGGACTGAAGCTTTCTTT. The chain uses TRBV27 and TRBJ1-1, with D possibly being TRBD1 (6 bases). Germline V lookup: CDR1 MNHEY, CDR2 SMNVEV (reference sequence). V lost 7 bases, J lost 5 bases, and 17 bases lay in between. This CDR3 is 14 amino acids long.

The V and J genes are TRBV5-4 and TRBJ2-1, with TRBD2 identical over 9 bases. J gave up 1 base and V 3 bases, and 5 bases lay outside the gene matches. Germline CDR1 is SGHNT and CDR2 is YYREEE (reference sequence). The CDR3 length is 16 residues. CDR3 protein: CASSWAGGRSYNEQFF. CDR3 DNA: TGTGCCAGCAGCTGGGCGGGAGGGCGTTCCTACAATGAGCAGTTCTTC.

In its sample, this clone was seen a few times. This rearrangement joins TRBV6-1 to TRBJ1-2, with 10 bases fitting TRBD1. The CDR3 length is 15 residues. J lost 2 bases, V lost 3 bases, and 3 bases had no gene match. CDR1 is MNHNS and CDR2 is SASEGT in the germline V gene. CDR3 in DNA: TGTGCCAGCAGTGATGTGGGACAGGGGAACTATGGCTACACCTTC. Amino acid sequence: CASSDVGQGNYGYTF.

This chain connects TRBV7-2 to TRBJ2-5; a weak D match, TRBD2 (6 bases). Germline V gene lookup returns CDR1 SGHTA and CDR2 FQGNSA. The CDR3 covers 13 residues. Trimming left V 5 bases short and J 5 bases short, with 12 bases between. The CDR3 is CASSRGFRETQYF. DNA for the CDR3: TGTGCCAGCAGCCGGGGGTTCCGGGAGACCCAGTACTTC.

This chain uses TRBV29-1 with TRBJ1-4; a weak D match, TRBD1 (5 bases). CDR3 length equals 12 residues. Germline CDR1 SQVTM, CDR2 ANQGSEA. The V gene lost 6 bases and the J gene lost 5 bases, with 10 bases spanning the gap. In DNA, the CDR3 is TGCAGCGTGACAGAAACAAATGAAAAACTGTTTTTT. It translates to CSVTETNEKLFF.

This chain joins TRBV2 and TRBJ1-4, with 8 bases that match TRBD1. This CDR3 region has 15 residues. V trimming: 6 bases; J trimming: 0 bases; junction bases outside the gene matches: 3. Germline V gene data show CDR1 as SNHLY and CDR2 as FYNNEI. CDR3 coding DNA: TGTGCCAGCAGCCTACAGGGGGCAACTAATGAAAAACTGTTTTTT. Translation: CASSLQGATNEKLFF.